This T cell receptor beta chain was sequenced in a study of molecular identifiers for immune sequencing clone quantification. This clonotype occurred once. Its antigen is undetermined. A much larger clone sits a single nucleotide away, making a read error possible. Germline values: CDR1 SGHDT, CDR2 YYEEEE. This CDR3 has 12 amino acids. V shed 0 bases and J shed 9 bases, with 9 bases lying between them. Study results and limitations: Spiked TCR RNA from one Jurkat cell reportedly showed up when mixed among 850,000 to 1,000,000 naive cells.

TCRdb redid the calling of the PCR reads with MiXCR, one entry per CDR3 protein. The table has roughly 100,000 distinct CDR3 sequences, 30% to 45% seen once. The TCR originated in a human donor in good health. Some libraries in this study had Jurkat cell RNA spiked in. The gene calls are TRBV5-6 and TRBJ2-5; no clear D gene. Sequencing used naive CD8+ T cells from blood, with Jurkat cell RNA spiked in. Subset noted: FACS-sorted CD8+CD4-CCR7+CD45RA+ naive T cells. The CDR3 loop reads CASSLASESQYF. CDR3 sequence (DNA): TGTGCCAGCAGCTTGGCCAGTGAGTCCCAGTACTTC.